This is a list of T cell receptor beta chains from one sample in a study of cytomegalovirus exposure and HLA in healthy donors. The protocol was immunoSEQ multiplex PCR, while the TCRdb copy is restricted to in-frame clones and leaves out a portion. The table has 75,000 to 95,000 clones, roughly 78% seen once; the top ten hold roughly 4.5%. Material for sequencing was PBMCs. These receptors were obtained from a woman aged 40 to 55 in good health and CMV-seropositive. Each CDR3 is given without its conserved first and last residue. The order of the fields is CDR3 protein, J gene, V gene.

SSSRGTGTLTEAF | TRBJ1-1 | TRBV7-9
ASSFGSGGSDTQY | TRBJ2-3 | TRBV7-3
ASSRSGRVLYQETQY | TRBJ2-5 | TRBV5-1
ASSFFWDRGIAEHSYEQY | TRBJ2-7 | TRBV28
ASRKCEFDEQY | TRBJ2-7 | TRBV27
ASTDRAGPKETQY | TRBJ2-5 | TRBV6-6
ASSTDVYSSYNEQF | TRBJ2-1 | TRBV9
ATIAGAGNEQF | TRBJ2-1 | TRBV28
ASSESGLVFDTQY | TRBJ2-3 | TRBV28
ASSLGQGSLGNTIY | TRBJ1-3 | TRBV11-3
ASSSPVETQY | TRBJ2-5 | TRBV7-2
SAPPGPGNFCVEQF | TRBJ2-1 | TRBV29-1
ASSRNGGRANVLT | TRBJ2-6 | TRBV5-6
ASSRMKAGFYNEQF | TRBJ2-1 | TRBV5-6
ASSLRTGLDTEAF | TRBJ1-1 | TRBV19
ASSRDYPHSYEQY | TRBJ2-7 | TRBV7-3
ASSLARTNTDTQY | TRBJ2-3 | TRBV7-9
ASSSPGTGLGEQY | TRBJ2-5 | TRBV28
ASSVEGTGVGTQY | TRBJ2-5 | TRBV9
ASRGLQETQY | TRBJ2-5 | TRBV28
ASSVGPGDYEQY | TRBJ2-7 | TRBV9
SVEADTPPSEQY | TRBJ2-7 | TRBV29-1
AWSVSGVEQY | TRBJ2-7 | TRBV30
ASSSPGGAGELF | TRBJ2-2 | TRBV27
ASSLVPSGGTDTQY | TRBJ2-3 | TRBV5-1
ASRPLVPYEQY | TRBJ2-7 | TRBV28
ASSVVSGPIVDSYNEQF | TRBJ2-1 | TRBV9
ASSQAGLLF | TRBJ1-4 | TRBV4-2
ASSITTITLGGYT | TRBJ1-2 | TRBV19
ASSAGTGDNSPLH | TRBJ1-6 | TRBV9
AIRGHSASTEAF | TRBJ1-1 | TRBV6-1
ASSLLRSNQPQH | TRBJ1-5 | TRBV7-8
ASSLDGPGVQETQY | TRBJ2-5 | TRBV7-2
ASSYGVTVSYGYT | TRBJ1-2 | TRBV6-6
ATDARGDDLGAKKETQY | TRBJ2-5 | TRBV4-1
ASSFGLAANTDTQY | TRBJ2-3 | TRBV7-9
ASSLKKGTGGGEQY | TRBJ2-7 | TRBV11-3
ASSSGTGTFYSNQPQH | TRBJ1-5 | TRBV5-6
ASSPTGTIYGYT | TRBJ1-2 | TRBV2
ASSPGYGYT | TRBJ1-2 | TRBV7-9
ASSWEEKETQY | TRBJ2-5 | TRBV28
ASSLLQVPETQY | TRBJ2-5 | TRBV5-6
ASSLSLAVNTGELF | TRBJ2-2 | TRBV27
ASSLGATQY | TRBJ2-3 | TRBV7-2
ASSWANEQY | TRBJ2-7 | TRBV7-9
ASSVQGDTRDTQY | TRBJ2-3 | TRBV9
ASNIQGAGQPQH | TRBJ1-5 | TRBV27
ASRDSWDRNSPLH | TRBJ1-6 | TRBV28
ASSLGYRGGGTEAF | TRBJ1-1 | TRBV5-4
ASSQVSGVYEQY | TRBJ2-7 | TRBV4-2
ASSLSNRGGAETQY | TRBJ2-5 | TRBV27
ASSPRLAPLLDTQY | TRBJ2-3 | TRBV7-6
ASSPSAVNQPQH | TRBJ1-5 | TRBV5-5
ASSPPGLALYEQY | TRBJ2-7 | TRBV18
ASSTHRNTEAF | TRBJ1-1 | TRBV18
SARLEGSTYNEQF | TRBJ2-1 | TRBV29-1
ASSPLGSSGRVYEQY | TRBJ2-7 | TRBV4-2
ASSASGWYEQF | TRBJ2-1 | TRBV10-2
ASSPGTGTPYEQY | TRBJ2-7 | TRBV18